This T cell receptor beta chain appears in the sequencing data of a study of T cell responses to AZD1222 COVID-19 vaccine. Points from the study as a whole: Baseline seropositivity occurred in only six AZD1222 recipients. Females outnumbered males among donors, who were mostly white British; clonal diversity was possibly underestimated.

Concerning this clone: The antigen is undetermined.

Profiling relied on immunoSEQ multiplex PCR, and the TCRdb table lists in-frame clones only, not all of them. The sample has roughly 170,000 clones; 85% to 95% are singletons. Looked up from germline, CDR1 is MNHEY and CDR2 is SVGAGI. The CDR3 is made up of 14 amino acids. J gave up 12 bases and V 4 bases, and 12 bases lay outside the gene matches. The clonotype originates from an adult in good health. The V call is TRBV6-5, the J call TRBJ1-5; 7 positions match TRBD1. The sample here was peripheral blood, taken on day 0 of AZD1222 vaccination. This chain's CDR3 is CASSFQQGWGIQHF. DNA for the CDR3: TGTGCCAGCAGTTTCCAACAGGGGTGGGGAATCCAGCATTTT.